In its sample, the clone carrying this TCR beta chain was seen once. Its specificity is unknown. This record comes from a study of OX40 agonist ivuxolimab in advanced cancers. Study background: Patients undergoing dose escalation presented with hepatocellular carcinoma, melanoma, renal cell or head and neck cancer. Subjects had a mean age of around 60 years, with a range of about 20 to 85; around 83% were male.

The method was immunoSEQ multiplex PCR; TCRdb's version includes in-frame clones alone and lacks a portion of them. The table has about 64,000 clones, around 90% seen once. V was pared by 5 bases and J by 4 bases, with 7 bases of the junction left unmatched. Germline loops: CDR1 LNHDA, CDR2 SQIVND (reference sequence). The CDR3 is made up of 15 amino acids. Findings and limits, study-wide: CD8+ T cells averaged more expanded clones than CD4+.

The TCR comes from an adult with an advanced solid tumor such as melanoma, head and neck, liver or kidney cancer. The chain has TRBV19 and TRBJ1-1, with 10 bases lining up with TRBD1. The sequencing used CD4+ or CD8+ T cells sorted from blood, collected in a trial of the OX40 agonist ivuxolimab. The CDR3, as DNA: TGTGCCAGTAGTGTTCCGGGACAGGGGTCCACTGAAGCTTTCTTT. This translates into CASSVPGQGSTEAFF. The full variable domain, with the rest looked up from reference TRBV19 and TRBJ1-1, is DGGITQSPKYLFRKEGQNVTLSCEQNLNHDAMYWYRQDPGQGLRLIYYSQIVNDFQKGDIAEGYSVSREKKESFPLTVTSAQKNPTAFYLCASSVPGQGSTEAFFGQGTRLTVV.